This T cell receptor beta chain was sequenced for a study of T-cell memory formation after mild COVID-19. TCRdb fed the 5' RACE reads into MiXCR, producing one record per CDR3 protein. The sample consists of 350,000 to 500,000 distinct CDR3 sequences, under 20% of them appearing once. The J segment lost 6 bases and the V segment lost 0 bases, leaving 6 bases of the junction unmatched. The CDR3 covers 15 residues. The chain combines TRBV23-1 with TRBJ1-2, with 8 bases aligning to TRBD1. TRBV23-1 is identified as an open reading frame with a role that is uncertain. The clonotype comes from a man younger than 35 who had mild COVID-19 (a few samples of this study predate the infection). Cell type and time point are not known. Input material: PBMCs or a T cell subset sorted from them (not recorded which). The CDR3 DNA reads as TGCGCCAGCAGTCAATCTTGGGACAGGCTGCATGGCTACACCTTC. This sequence encodes CASSQSWDRLHGYTF.